Listed here are 8 T cell receptor beta chains from one sample, sequenced in a study of OX40 agonist ivuxolimab in advanced cancers. The assay was immunoSEQ multiplex PCR, and TCRdb's table has in-frame clones only and misses some. The table shows around 50,000 clones, with approximately 71% occurring only once. The specimen comprised CD4+ or CD8+ T cells sorted from blood, sampled in a trial of the OX40 agonist ivuxolimab. All receptors derive from an adult with an advanced solid tumor such as melanoma, head and neck, liver or kidney cancer.

A single count supports this clone. V and J are TRBV5-6 and TRBJ2-5; the D gene is possibly TRBD2 (5 bases). Trimming cost V 4 bases and J 1 base, with 8 bases left between them. Germline CDR1 SGHDT, CDR2 YYEEEE. There are 13 residues in the CDR3. The CDR3 is CASSPLGQETQYF. CDR3 DNA sequence: TGTGCCAGCAGCCCACTAGGCCAAGAGACCCAGTACTTC.

This clone appeared a few times. This chain joins TRBV4-2 and TRBJ2-1; a possible D gene is TRBD2 (6 bases). CDR1 LGHNA and CDR2 YNFKEQ come from the germline V gene. This CDR3 is built from 16 residues. V was trimmed by 1 base and J by 2 bases, leaving 12 bases between them. CDR3 region: CASSQVLAVTYNEQFF. The CDR3 DNA reads TGTGCCAGCAGCCAAGTATTAGCGGTAACCTACAATGAGCAGTTCTTC.

This chain uses TRBV19 with TRBJ1-5, with D tentatively TRBD1 (5 bases). V was cut by 7 bases and J by 3 bases, with 13 bases left in between. The CDR3 has 14 amino acids. CDR1 LNHDA and CDR2 SQIVND come from the germline V gene (reference sequence). The chain's CDR3 is CASNPGPINQPQHF. CDR3 coding DNA: TGTGCCAGTAACCCGGGGCCCATCAATCAGCCCCAGCATTTT.

This sequence joins TRBV6-1 and TRBJ2-5, with 9 positions matching TRBD1. Germline-derived CDR1 and CDR2 are MNHNS and SASEGT. V lost 6 bases, J lost 11 bases, and 4 bases stayed unmatched. CDR3 length: 11 amino acids. The CDR3 here is CASRGQGWQYF. The DNA of the CDR3 is TGTGCCAGCAGGGGACAGGGATGGCAGTACTTC.

This clone occurred once. The J gene is TRBJ2-1, the V gene TRBV27; 11 positions match TRBD2. V shed 3 bases and J 2 bases; nucleotides not matched to a gene: 21. Germline loops: CDR1 MNHEY, CDR2 SMNVEV (reference sequence). This CDR3 is 22 amino acids long. Written as DNA, the CDR3 is TGTGCCAGCAGTTTGAGGCTAGCGGGAGGTCCAAGAAGGAGCCAAACCTACAATGAGCAGTTCTTC. Translating it yields CASSLRLAGGPRRSQTYNEQFF.

This chain uses TRBV18 with TRBJ2-5; 9 nucleotides line up with TRBD1. This CDR3 has 14 residues. Germline CDR1 KGHSH, CDR2 LQKENI. The junction had 2 bases not matched to a gene; V was cut back by 1 base and J by 5 bases. The CDR3: CASSPLGQGETQYF. CDR3 bases: TGTGCCAGCTCACCACTGGGACAGGGCGAGACCCAGTACTTC.

The V call is TRBV4-1, the J call TRBJ2-3; the D is unclear. Trimming left V 5 bases short and J 5 bases short, with 11 bases between. Germline-derived CDR1 and CDR2 are MGHRA and YSYEKL. CDR3 length equals 13 residues. The CDR3 reads CASSVPGEDTQYF. The CDR3 nucleotides read TGCGCCAGCAGCGTCCCAGGCGAAGATACGCAGTATTTT.

V gene TRBV7-8 combines with J gene TRBJ1-1, with no clear D. Germline V gene lookup returns CDR1 SGHVS and CDR2 FQNEAQ. CDR3 length: 19 amino acids. Trimming stripped 0 bases from V and 0 bases from J, with 20 bases between. The CDR3 coding sequence is TGTGCCAGCAGCTTAGCGCCTGGAGGGCTGGGCGAGGTGAACACTGAAGCTTTCTTT. It yields the protein CASSLAPGGLGEVNTEAFF. The full variable domain, with the rest looked up from reference TRBV7-8 and TRBJ1-1, is GAGVSQSPRYKVAKRGQDVALRCDPISGHVSLFWYQQALGQGPEFLTYFQNEAQLDKSGLPSDRFFAERPEGSVSTLKIQRTQQEDSAVYLCASSLAPGGLGEVNTEAFFGQGTRLTVV.